The 11 T cell receptor beta chains given below trace back to one sample, sequenced in a study of post-analysis software for immune sequencing data. General study findings and limits: Controls had lower frequencies than patients of five or six TRBV segments, which included TRBV5-6, TRBV5-1 and TRBV20-1.

Antigen specificity for these receptors is unknown. Carried by the TCR beta cDNA libraries were unique molecular identifiers. Each CDR3 protein is one row after TCRdb ran MiXCR on the PCR reads. This sample carries fewer than 850,000 distinct CDR3 sequences, 25% to 30% of them seen once, and the ten largest clones take more than 0.45%. The sequencing sample was made of blood. The receptors originated from a girl between 5 and 17 years old with multiple sclerosis.

With respect to this clonotype: This CDR3 is missing its conserved last phenylalanine or tryptophan, likely due to a read error. This chain uses TRBV10-3 with TRBJ2-3, with 10 bases fitting TRBD2. The CDR3 consists of 16 residues. The V gene's germline CDR1 is ENHRY and CDR2 SYGVKD. V dropped 4 bases and J dropped 4; count of bases not matched to a gene: 8. For the CDR3, the DNA is TGTGCCATCAGTGTAACTAGCGGGAAGGGAGCAGATACGCAGTATTAT. Its protein is CAISVTSGKGADTQYY.

This clonotype has at least ten counts. The chain joins TRBV29-1 to TRBJ2-5; no definite D call. V gave up 3 bases and J gave up 1 base, with 15 bases separating them. This CDR3 has 15 residues. Germline V gene sequence: CDR1 SQVTM, CDR2 ANQGSEA. The CDR3 DNA reads TGCAGCGTTGAGGTTAGCCGAGCCCCCCAAGAGACCCAGTACTTC. Encoded protein: CSVEVSRAPQETQYF.

A few counts support this clonotype. This chain connects TRBV27 to TRBJ1-6, with D possibly matching TRBD1 (5 bases). Looked up from germline, CDR1 is MNHEY and CDR2 is SMNVEV (reference sequence). Trimming pared 0 bases from V and 7 bases from J, leaving 19 bases between. CDR3 length: 18 residues. This CDR3 reads CASSLSLDFGGVNSPLHF. CDR3 bases: TGTGCCAGCAGTTTATCACTAGATTTCGGGGGGGTCAATTCACCCCTCCACTTT.

The chain is built from TRBV7-6 and TRBJ2-5; 10 bases match TRBD2. This CDR3 has 15 amino acids. V trimming: 7 bases; J trimming: 4 bases; junction bases outside the gene matches: 9. CDR1 SGHVS and CDR2 FNYEAQ come from the germline V gene. CDR3 sequence (DNA): TGTGCCAGCATGCTAGCGGGGGATAGCGCAGAGACCCAGTACTTC. Its protein product is CASMLAGDSAETQYF. The full variable domain, rest sourced from reference TRBV7-6 and TRBJ2-5, is GAGVSQSPRYKVTKRGQDVALRCDPISGHVSLYWYRQALGQGPEFLTYFNYEAQQDKSGLPNDRFSAERPEGSISTLTIQRTEQRDSAMYRCASMLAGDSAETQYFGPGTRLLVL.

This clonotype was counted ten times or more. The chain has TRBV29-1 and TRBJ1-2, with 7 bases lining up with TRBD1. Germline assignment: CDR1 SQVTM and CDR2 ANQGSEA. The CDR3 is 10 residues long. V gave up 6 bases and J gave up 8 bases; unmatched junction bases: 3. The CDR3 DNA is TGCAGCGTGGGACAGCCCGGCTACACCTTC. This codes for CSVGQPGYTF.

This clonotype was seen a few times. The rearrangement joins TRBV29-1 to TRBJ2-1, with 7 bases that match TRBD1. The junction had 10 bases not matched to a gene; V was cut back by 6 bases and J by 8 bases. Germline V CDR1 and CDR2: SQVTM, ANQGSEA. CDR3 length: 13 amino acids. CDR3 residues: CSVDRDRADEQFF. CDR3 nucleotide sequence: TGCAGCGTCGACCGGGACAGAGCGGATGAGCAGTTCTTC.

The chain is built from TRBV14 and TRBJ2-2; 9 bases align to TRBD2. The CDR3 loop spans 17 amino acids. Germline V gene sequence: CDR1 SGHDN, CDR2 FVKESK. Trimming removed 4 bases from V and 1 base from J; junction bases left unmatched: 7. The CDR3 DNA reads as TGTGCCAGCAGCCCGCTCACACTAGCGGGGAACACCGGGGAGCTGTTTTTT. The encoded protein is CASSPLTLAGNTGELFF.

This clonotype was seen a single time. The rearrangement joins TRBV4-3 to TRBJ2-2; 10 nucleotides agree with TRBD1. The V gene end was trimmed by 3 bases and the J gene end by 8 bases; junction bases not matched to a gene: 6. CDR1 is LGHNA, CDR2 YSLEER, per germline. This CDR3 is 15 amino acids long. The CDR3 protein is CASSQGTGVFGELFF. In nucleotides, the CDR3 is TGCGCCAGCAGCCAGGGGACAGGGGTTTTTGGGGAGCTGTTTTTT.

The J gene is TRBJ1-1, the V gene TRBV7-9; D might be TRBD1 (5 bases). CDR1 SEHNR and CDR2 FQNEAQ come from the germline V gene (reference sequence). V was trimmed by 5 bases and J by 6 bases, leaving 22 bases between them. This CDR3 is 16 amino acids long. CDR3 residues: CASSPPLGQGPPEAFF. The CDR3, as DNA: TGTGCCAGCAGCCCCCCCTTGGGCCAGGGCCCACCTGAAGCTTTCTTT.

This clonotype was observed a single time. The V gene is TRBV7-7, the J gene TRBJ2-2, with D perhaps matching TRBD1 (6 bases). There are 15 residues in the CDR3. Trimming cost V 5 bases and J 5 bases, with 15 bases left between them. The germline gives CDR1 SSHAT, CDR2 FNYEAQ (reference sequence). The CDR3 region is CASSLTRQGTGELFF. The CDR3 region has the DNA TGTGCCAGCAGCCTTACCCGTCAGGGGACCGGGGAGCTGTTTTTT.

This sequence joins TRBV6-1 and TRBJ2-7; tentatively, D is TRBD1 (5 bases). V was clipped by 0 bases and J by 4 bases, with 7 bases between them. The CDR3 length is 13 residues. CDR1 and CDR2 (germline): MNHNS, SASEGT. The CDR3 DNA follows: TGTGCCAGCAGTGAAGCAAGGGGTTACGAGCAGTACTTC. Its protein is CASSEARGYEQYF.